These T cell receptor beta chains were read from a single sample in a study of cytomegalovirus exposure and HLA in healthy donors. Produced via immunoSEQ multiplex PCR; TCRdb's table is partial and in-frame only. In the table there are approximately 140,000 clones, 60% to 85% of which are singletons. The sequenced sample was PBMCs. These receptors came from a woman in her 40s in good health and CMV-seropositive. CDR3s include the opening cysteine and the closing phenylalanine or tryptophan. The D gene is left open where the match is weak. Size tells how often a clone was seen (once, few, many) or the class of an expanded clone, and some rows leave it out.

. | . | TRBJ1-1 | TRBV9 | CASSVGPERNTEAFF | TGTGCCAGCAGCGTAGGGCCGGAGCGGAACACTGAAGCTTTCTTT
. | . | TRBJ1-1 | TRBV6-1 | CASDSRGITEAFF | TGTGCCAGTGACTCCCGAGGGATCACTGAAGCTTTCTTT
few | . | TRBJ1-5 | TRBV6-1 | CASSEDAHQPQHF | TGTGCCAGCAGTGAAGACGCGCATCAGCCCCAGCATTTT
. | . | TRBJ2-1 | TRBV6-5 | CATSWGRLNEQFF | TGTGCCACCTCTTGGGGGCGGCTAAATGAGCAGTTCTTC
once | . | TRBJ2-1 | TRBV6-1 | CASSEAPGIGQFF | TGTGCCAGCAGTGAAGCACCAGGCATCGGCCAGTTCTTC
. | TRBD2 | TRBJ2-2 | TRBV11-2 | CASSLQRGAGELFF | TGTGCCAGCAGCTTACAGCGGGGGGCCGGGGAGCTGTTTTTT
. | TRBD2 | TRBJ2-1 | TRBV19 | CASSMTRGGTGHNEQFF | TGTGCCAGTAGTATGACCCGCGGGGGAACGGGGCACAATGAGCAGTTCTTC
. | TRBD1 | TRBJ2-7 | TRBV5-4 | CASSVTGGTYEQYF | TGTGCCAGCAGCGTGACAGGGGGCACCTACGAGCAGTACTTC
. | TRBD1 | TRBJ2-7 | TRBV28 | CASSPGTGGSYEQYF | TGTGCCAGCAGTCCTGGGACAGGGGGCTCTTACGAGCAGTACTTC
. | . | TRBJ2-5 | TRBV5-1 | CASSYFGGGSLGVTQYF | TGCGCCAGCAGCTACTTCGGAGGAGGGTCACTTGGAGTGACCCAGTACTTC
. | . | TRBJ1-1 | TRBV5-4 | CASSGQLNTEAFF | TGTGCCAGCAGCGGGCAGTTGAACACTGAAGCTTTCTTT
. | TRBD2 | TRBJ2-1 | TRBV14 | CASSHQTSGSPTYNEQFF | TGTGCCAGCAGCCACCAGACTAGCGGGAGCCCGACCTACAATGAGCAGTTCTTC
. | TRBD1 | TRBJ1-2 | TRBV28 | CASSPGTGGPFDYGYTF | TGTGCCAGCAGTCCGGGGACAGGGGGCCCCTTTGACTATGGTTACACCTTC
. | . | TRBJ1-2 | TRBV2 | CASIRDFEEAGRGYTF | TGTGCCAGCATTAGGGACTTTGAGGAGGCCGGGAGAGGCTACACCTTC
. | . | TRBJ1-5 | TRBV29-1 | CSVEVSPLQGLYSNQPQHF | TGCAGCGTTGAAGTATCACCACTGCAGGGTCTCTATAGCAATCAGCCCCAGCATTTT
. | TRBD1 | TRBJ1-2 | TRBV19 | CASRFGQGTLNYGYTF | TGTGCCAGTCGGTTCGGACAGGGGACCTTAAACTATGGCTACACCTTC